Following are 22 T cell receptor beta chains from one sample sequenced in a study of control samples from healthy donors and cancer patients. Sequencing was performed with immunoSEQ multiplex PCR; in TCRdb, only in-frame clones are kept and a portion is missing. The sample consists of about 50,000 clones, less than 95% of them appearing once. Sequenced input: blood. The receptor source for this set is a man aged 25-45 years in good health.

This clone was detected only once. The chain recombines TRBV5-1 with TRBJ2-7; 10 nucleotides align to TRBD1. Germline loops: CDR1 SGHRS, CDR2 YFSETQ. The V segment lost 4 bases and the J segment 7 bases; nucleotides outside the gene matches: 11. The CDR3 loop spans 15 amino acids. This CDR3 is CASSLSTGGILEQYF. The CDR3 DNA reads as TGCGCCAGCAGCCTTTCGACAGGGGGCATACTGGAGCAGTACTTC. Together with reference TRBV5-1 and TRBJ2-7, the CDR3 gives the full variable domain: KAGVTQTPRYLIKTRGQQVTLSCSPISGHRSVSWYQQTPGQGLQFLFEYFSETQRNKGNFPGRFSGRQFSNSRSEMNVSTLELGDSALYLCASSLSTGGILEQYFGPGTRLTVT.

V usage is TRBV19 and J usage is TRBJ2-7, with TRBD1 matching over 8 bases. J was trimmed by 3 bases and V by 4 bases; bases with no gene match: 5. The CDR3 is 14 residues long. Germline V gives CDR1 LNHDA, CDR2 SQIVND (reference sequence). The DNA for the CDR3 is TGTGCCAGTAGTAGACCGGGACAGGACTACGAGCAGTACTTC. Translating it yields CASSRPGQDYEQYF.

V usage is TRBV10-2 and J usage is TRBJ1-5, with 7 positions matching TRBD1. This CDR3 contains 15 residues. The germline gives CDR1 WSHSY, CDR2 SAAADI. V lost 5 bases, J lost 3 bases, and 7 bases stayed unmatched. DNA of the CDR3: TGCGCCAGCAGTCGACAGGGAAAGGACAATCAGCCCCAGCATTTT. As protein: CASSRQGKDNQPQHF.

The V call is TRBV19, the J call TRBJ1-1, with 7 bases fitting TRBD1. Per the germline V gene, CDR1 is LNHDA and CDR2 is SQIVND (reference sequence). V was clipped by 5 bases and J by 0 bases; unmatched bases: 6. The CDR3 covers 15 residues. The CDR3 nucleotides read TGTGCCAGTAGTGACCGACAGGGTATGAACACTGAAGCTTTCTTT. Protein product: CASSDRQGMNTEAFF. The complete variable domain, with remaining parts taken from reference TRBV19 and TRBJ1-1, reads DGGITQSPKYLFRKEGQNVTLSCEQNLNHDAMYWYRQDPGQGLRLIYYSQIVNDFQKGDIAEGYSVSREKKESFPLTVTSAQKNPTAFYLCASSDRQGMNTEAFFGQGTRLTVV.

This clone was observed a single time. The chain is built from TRBV10-3 and TRBJ1-1; possibly TRBD1 for D (6 bases). The germline V gene has CDR1 ENHRY and CDR2 SYGVKD. The V end lost 7 bases, the J end lost 1 base, and 10 bases lay between the germline ends. The CDR3 covers 13 residues. The CDR3 bases are TGTGCCATCACCCCGGACAGGAACACTGAAGCTTTCTTT. Encoded protein: CAITPDRNTEAFF.

This chain uses TRBV30 with TRBJ1-6, with unresolved D. The CDR3 totals 15 residues. The germline V and J ends were trimmed by 0 bases and 7 bases, with 13 bases remaining between them. The V gene's germline CDR1 is GTSNPN and CDR2 SVGIG (reference sequence). CDR3: CAWSVPPVPNSPLHF. DNA for the CDR3: TGTGCCTGGAGTGTACCCCCCGTACCGAATTCACCCCTCCACTTT.

The CDR3 sequence: CASLKGSGGTQYF. In DNA, the CDR3 is TGTGCCAGCCTAAAGGGGTCTGGGGGGACCCAGTACTTC. The genes are TRBV12-3 or TRBV12-4 and TRBJ2-5; D may be TRBD1 or TRBD2 (5 bases each). This CDR3 is built from 13 residues. The germline V and J ends were trimmed by 8 bases and 7 bases, with 17 bases remaining between them.

This sequence joins TRBV6-2 or TRBV6-3 and TRBJ2-1, with TRBD2 matching over 8 bases. The germline CDR1 and CDR2 sequences are MNHEY and SVGEGT. The V segment lost 0 bases and the J segment 10 bases; nucleotides outside the gene matches: 5. The CDR3 runs 14 residues. CDR3: CASSYSGGAREQFF. The CDR3 DNA follows: TGTGCCAGCAGTTACTCCGGGGGGGCAAGAGAGCAGTTCTTC.

In this sample, this clone turned up once. The chain carries TRBV18 and TRBJ2-7, with 7 bases that match TRBD2. After removal of 1 base from V and 5 bases from J, the junction contained 2 bases not matched to a gene. CDR1 and CDR2 (germline): KGHSH, LQKENI. This CDR3 region has 13 residues. This CDR3 is CASSPLAGDEQYF. The CDR3 DNA reads as TGTGCCAGCTCACCACTGGCGGGGGACGAGCAGTACTTC.

The chain joins TRBV5-1 to TRBJ2-2; TRBD2 matches at 15 bases. Germline CDR1 SGHRS, CDR2 YFSETQ. The CDR3 has 16 residues. V dropped 4 bases and J dropped 4; count of bases not matched to a gene: 2. DNA for the CDR3: TGCGCCAGCAGCCCGGGACTAGCGGGAGGCACCGGGGAGCTGTTTTTT. Protein sequence: CASSPGLAGGTGELFF.

The rearrangement uses TRBV6-6 and TRBJ1-5; no firm D call. Germline V CDR1 and CDR2: MNHNY, SVGAGI (reference sequence). The CDR3 is 16 amino acids. The V gene lost 0 bases and the J gene lost 2 bases, with 11 bases spanning the gap. The CDR3 region has the DNA TGTGCCAGCAGTTACTCGGTCCGTCGAGGCAATCAGCCCCAGCATTTT. It is translated as CASSYSVRRGNQPQHF.

This chain links TRBV5-1 with TRBJ1-2; TRBD1 aligns across 7 bases. The trim removed 2 bases at V and 2 bases at J, leaving 3 bases unmatched. The CDR3 is 14 amino acids. Germline V lookup: CDR1 SGHRS, CDR2 YFSETQ. CDR3 sequence (DNA): TGCGCCAGCAGCTTCGGGACAGCGAACTATGGCTACACCTTC. Protein sequence: CASSFGTANYGYTF.

This clone appeared once. This chain connects TRBV19 to TRBJ2-2, with a possible D match to TRBD2 (5 bases). V was cut by 9 bases and J by 9 bases, with 11 bases left in between. This CDR3 comprises 11 residues. CDR1 and CDR2 (germline): LNHDA, SQIVND (reference sequence). CDR3 sequence reads: CASGVGRELFF. In DNA, the CDR3 is TGTGCCAGCGGAGTCGGGAGGGAGCTGTTTTTT.

The chain links TRBV6-5 to TRBJ2-2, with no clear D. Germline CDR1 MNHEY, CDR2 SVGAGI. Trimming took off 2 bases at V and 8 bases at J, with 3 bases between the two ends. CDR3 length equals 11 residues. The CDR3 DNA reads TGTGCCAGCAGTTACGGGGGGGAGCTGTTTTTT. Encoded protein: CASSYGGELFF.

The chain links TRBV30 to TRBJ1-6; 12 bases are a match to TRBD1. Trimming removed 0 bases from V and 5 bases from J; junction bases left unmatched: 11. The CDR3 extends over 19 amino acids. Germline V gene sequence: CDR1 GTSNPN, CDR2 SVGIG (reference sequence). CDR3 bases: TGTGCCTGGAGTGTTCCCGGGACAGGGGGCGCTTTCCATAATTCACCCCTCCACTTT. Its translation: CAWSVPGTGGAFHNSPLHF. Together with reference TRBV30 and TRBJ1-6, the CDR3 gives the full variable domain: SQTIHQWPATLVQPVGSPLSLECTVEGTSNPNLYWYRQAAGRGLQLLFYSVGIGQISSEVPQNLSASRPQDRQFILSSKKLLLSDSGFYLCAWSVPGTGGAFHNSPLHFGNGTRLTVT.

This clone was observed a few times. This chain connects TRBV9 to TRBJ1-5; D perhaps matches TRBD1 (6 bases). This CDR3 is built from 15 residues. Trimming removed 0 bases from V and 0 bases from J, with 7 bases in between. Germline CDR1 is SGDLS and CDR2 is YYNGEE. In nucleotides, the CDR3 is TGTGCCAGCAGCGTAGGGGGGCATAGCAATCAGCCCCAGCATTTT. Its translation is CASSVGGHSNQPQHF.

This chain links TRBV5-6 with TRBJ1-3, with D uncertain. Trimming stripped 0 bases from V and 0 bases from J, with 7 bases between. This CDR3 comprises 15 residues. The germline V gene has CDR1 SGHDT and CDR2 YYEEEE. CDR3 in DNA: TGTGCCAGCAGCTTGGATCCAGCCTCTGGAAACACCATATATTTT. Protein product: CASSLDPASGNTIYF. Full variable domain (remainder filled in from reference TRBV5-6 and TRBJ1-3): DAGVTQSPTHLIKTRGQQVTLRCSPKSGHDTVSWYQQALGQGPQFIFQYYEEEERQRGNFPDRFSGHQFPNYSSELNVNALLLGDSALYLCASSLDPASGNTIYFGEGSWLTVV.

CDR3 residues: CASSLMGLNYGYTF. CDR3 nucleotide sequence: TGTGCCAGCAGCTTAATGGGGTTAAACTATGGCTACACCTTC. The gene calls are TRBV7-9 and TRBJ1-2; no definite D call. Germline V gene sequence: CDR1 SEHNR, CDR2 FQNEAQ (reference sequence). This CDR3 is built from 14 residues. V was clipped by 2 bases and J by 2 bases, with 9 bases between them.

This chain joins TRBV5-4 and TRBJ2-3; D gene uncertain. This CDR3 is 15 amino acids long. V was trimmed by 0 bases and J by 6 bases, leaving 14 bases between them. Per germline, CDR1 SGHNT and CDR2 YYREEE (reference sequence). The CDR3, as DNA: TGTGCCAGCAGCTTGGAGGCAGTAATTGCTGATACGCAGTATTTT. It codes for CASSLEAVIADTQYF.

The V call is TRBV19, the J call TRBJ1-3; D gene ambiguous. CDR1 LNHDA and CDR2 SQIVND come from the germline V gene (reference sequence). Trimming took off 4 bases at V and 8 bases at J, with 21 bases between the two ends. This CDR3 has 16 amino acids. The DNA for the CDR3 is TGTGCCAGTAGTAATGCGGATCGGCCAGTTGGGCACACCATATATTTT. Its protein product is CASSNADRPVGHTIYF.

The chain carries TRBV6-6 and TRBJ2-7; D is unclear. CDR1 and CDR2 (germline): MNHNY, SVGAGI (reference sequence). The V end lost 2 bases, the J end lost 2 bases, and 16 bases lay between the germline ends. The CDR3 sequence is 16 residues long. The CDR3 sequence: CASSYLRSTSAYEQYF. In DNA, the CDR3 is TGTGCCAGCAGTTACCTCCGCTCCACCAGCGCCTACGAGCAGTACTTC.

CDR3 in amino acids: CASSRTGSGTQYF. The CDR3 DNA follows: TGTGCCAGCAGCCGGACAGGGTCAGGGACCCAGTACTTC. The chain uses TRBV11-3 and TRBJ2-5, with 8 bases lining up with TRBD1. The V and J ends lost 5 bases and 7 bases, in that order; junction bases with no gene match: 6. The CDR3 loop spans 13 amino acids. Germline-derived CDR1 and CDR2 are SGHNT and YENEEA.